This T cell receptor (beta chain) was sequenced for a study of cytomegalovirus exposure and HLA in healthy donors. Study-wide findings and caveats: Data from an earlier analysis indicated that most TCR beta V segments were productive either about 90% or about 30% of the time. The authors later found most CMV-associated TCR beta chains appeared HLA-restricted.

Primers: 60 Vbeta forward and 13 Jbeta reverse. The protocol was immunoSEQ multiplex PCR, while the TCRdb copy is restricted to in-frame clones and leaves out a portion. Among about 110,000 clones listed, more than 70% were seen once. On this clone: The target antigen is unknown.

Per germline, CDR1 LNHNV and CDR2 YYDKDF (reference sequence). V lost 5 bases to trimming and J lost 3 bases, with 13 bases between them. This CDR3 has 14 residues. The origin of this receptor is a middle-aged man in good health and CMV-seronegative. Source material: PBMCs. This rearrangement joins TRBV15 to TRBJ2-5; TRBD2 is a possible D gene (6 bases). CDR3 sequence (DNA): TGTGCCACCAGCTCTGGACTATCGGAAGAGACCCAGTACTTC. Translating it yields CATSSGLSEETQYF.